A single sample gave rise to the 21 T cell receptor beta chains below, sequenced in a study of a mutant IDH1 vaccine in newly diagnosed glioma. Described time point: week 11, during vaccination. The content of each vaccine dose was 300 ug of mutant IDH1 20-mer peptide, and topical imiquimod accompanied it. Their antigens are not known. Method: immunoSEQ multiplex PCR; TCRdb's copy keeps in-frame clones and lacks some. Here the sample spans 55,000 to 65,000 clones, under 90% being singletons. The sample in question was PBMCs, obtained from a glioma patient whose treatment included an IDH1 peptide vaccine. Receptors were obtained from a middle-aged man with glioma.

The chain employs TRBV2 and TRBJ2-7, with D hard to call. Per germline, CDR1 SNHLY and CDR2 FYNNEI. This CDR3 has 13 residues. Between the trimmed V and J ends, which lost 2 bases and 2 bases, there was a span of 7 bases. The CDR3 coding sequence is TGTGCCAGCAGTGAAAATGCGGCCTACGAGCAGTACTTC. It translates to CASSENAAYEQYF.

This clone was counted a few times. The chain combines TRBV7-9 with TRBJ1-1; TRBD1 might be the D (6 bases). CDR1 and CDR2 from the germline V gene are SEHNR and FQNEAQ (reference sequence). This CDR3 is 16 amino acids long. Trimming took off 7 bases at V and 1 base at J, with 19 bases between the two ends. Here the CDR3 reads CASTHSTGTQNTEAFF. The CDR3 coding sequence is TGTGCCAGCACCCACTCCACCGGGACACAGAACACTGAAGCTTTCTTT.

V gene TRBV5-6 combines with J gene TRBJ1-2; no clear D gene. This CDR3 region has 11 residues. V lost 2 bases to trimming and J lost 8 bases, with 7 bases between them. Germline V gives CDR1 SGHDT, CDR2 YYEEEE. In DNA, the CDR3 is TGTGCCAGCAGCTTTAGAGGGGGCTACACCTTC. Its translation: CASSFRGGYTF. The full variable domain, its missing parts supplied by reference TRBV5-6 and TRBJ1-2, is DAGVTQSPTHLIKTRGQQVTLRCSPKSGHDTVSWYQQALGQGPQFIFQYYEEEERQRGNFPDRFSGHQFPNYSSELNVNALLLGDSALYLCASSFRGGYTFGSGTRLTVV.

This sequence joins TRBV7-2 and TRBJ2-7; perhaps TRBD1 as D (6 bases). Trimming left V 6 bases short and J 3 bases short, with 15 bases between. The CDR3 contains 14 residues. From germline, CDR1 is SGHTA and CDR2 FQGNSA. The CDR3 sequence: CASRRSRDIYEQYF. The CDR3 DNA follows: TGTGCCAGCAGAAGGTCCCGGGACATCTACGAGCAGTACTTC.

This chain connects TRBV7-2 to TRBJ1-5; the match to TRBD1 covers 7 bases. There are 15 residues in the CDR3. V gave up 4 bases and J gave up 1 base; unmatched junction bases: 4. The germline V gene encodes CDR1 SGHTA and CDR2 FQGNSA. The CDR3 DNA reads as TGTGCCAGCAGCTCAGGGGGGGTAAGCAATCAGCCCCAGCATTTT. Translated: CASSSGGVSNQPQHF.

As DNA, the CDR3 is TGTGCCAGCAGCTTAGGTGGGGGCAGTTCGACCAATGAGCAGTTCTTC. Translating it yields CASSLGGGSSTNEQFF. The rearrangement uses TRBV7-9 and TRBJ2-1; perhaps TRBD1 as D (6 bases). The germline CDR1 and CDR2 sequences are SEHNR and FQNEAQ (reference sequence). The V end was cut by 1 base, the J end by 6 bases, with 16 bases between. This CDR3 spans 16 amino acids.

This chain uses TRBV2 with TRBJ2-2; 8 positions agree with TRBD1. Germline loops: CDR1 SNHLY, CDR2 FYNNEI. J gave up 1 base and V 8 bases, and 6 bases lay outside the gene matches. The CDR3 extends over 15 amino acids. CDR3 coding DNA: TGTGCCAGCTTACCCGGGACAGGGAACACCGGGGAGCTGTTTTTT. This codes for CASLPGTGNTGELFF. Drawing the rest from reference TRBV2 and TRBJ2-2, the complete variable domain is EPEVTQTPSHQVTQMGQEVILRCVPISNHLYFYWYRQILGQKVEFLVSFYNNEISEKSEIFDDQFSVERPDGSNFTLKIRSTKLEDSAMYFCASLPGTGNTGELFFGEGSRLTVL.

The rearrangement links TRBV6-1 to TRBJ2-7; D might be TRBD1 or TRBD2, each matching 5 bases. This CDR3 has 13 amino acids. Germline CDR1 reads MNHNS; CDR2 reads SASEGT. V lost 0 bases to trimming and J lost 4 bases, with 7 bases between them. The CDR3 DNA reads as TGTGCCAGCAGTGAAGCTGAGGGGTACGAGCAGTACTTC. It specifies CASSEAEGYEQYF.

The chain uses TRBV18 and TRBJ1-3; D remains unclear. V lost 5 bases and J lost 4, with 15 bases in between. The CDR3 covers 15 residues. Germline lookup yields CDR1 KGHSH and CDR2 LQKENI. This CDR3 is CASSAWRTPGNTIYF. CDR3 nucleotide sequence: TGTGCCAGCTCAGCCTGGAGGACCCCCGGAAACACCATATATTTT.

The chain is built from TRBV2 and TRBJ2-2; D possibly corresponds to TRBD2 (6 bases). Germline V gene sequence: CDR1 SNHLY, CDR2 FYNNEI. The CDR3 has 14 residues. The V gene lost 8 bases and the J gene lost 4 bases, with 14 bases spanning the gap. The CDR3 region is CASVRLDGTGELFF. DNA of the CDR3: TGTGCCAGCGTGAGACTAGACGGCACCGGGGAGCTGTTTTTT.

The rearrangement links TRBV20-1 to TRBJ2-5; 9 bases are a match to TRBD1. Germline CDR1 reads DFQATT; CDR2 reads SNEGSKA (reference sequence). This CDR3 is 11 amino acids long. The V gene end was trimmed by 7 bases and the J gene end by 3 bases; junction bases not matched to a gene: 0. The CDR3 DNA follows: TGCAGTGGACAGGGGGAAGAGACCCAGTACTTC. Amino acids: CSGQGEETQYF.

Regarding this clone: One end of the junction is discordant with germline, which a read error may explain. The V gene is TRBV7-9, the J gene TRBJ2-1; 7 bases are a match to TRBD1. The CDR3 runs 14 residues. Germline CDR1 SEHNR, CDR2 FQNEAQ (reference sequence). CDR3 nucleotide sequence: TGTGCCAGCAGACCGGGACAGCGCTACGATGAGCAGTTCTTC. Translated: CASRPGQRYDEQFF.

This chain connects TRBV5-1 to TRBJ2-5, with 11 bases matching TRBD1. The J segment lost 5 bases and the V segment lost 5 bases, leaving 5 bases of the junction unmatched. Germline loops: CDR1 SGHRS, CDR2 YFSETQ. This CDR3 comprises 14 residues. The CDR3 region is CASRGTGGLETQYF. In DNA, the CDR3 is TGCGCCAGCAGAGGGACAGGGGGTCTGGAGACCCAGTACTTC.

The CDR3 region is CASSALQGRGAQYF. In DNA form, the CDR3 reads TGTGCCAGCAGCGCCCTCCAGGGACGGGGGGCCCAGTACTTC. The chain has TRBV7-2 and TRBJ2-5; 7 bases are shared with TRBD2. Trimming removed 5 bases from V and 9 bases from J; junction bases left unmatched: 12. The CDR3 length is 14 residues. Looked up from germline, CDR1 is SGHTA and CDR2 is FQGNSA.

The chain uses TRBV19 and TRBJ1-5; D might be TRBD1 (6 bases). The germline V gene has CDR1 LNHDA and CDR2 SQIVND (reference sequence). The CDR3 length is 15 residues. V dropped 4 bases and J dropped 1 base, with 11 bases sitting between them. CDR3: CASSTTGMSNQPQHF. The CDR3 coding sequence is TGTGCCAGTAGTACCACAGGGATGAGCAATCAGCCCCAGCATTTT.

The chain uses TRBV5-1 and TRBJ2-7; the D is unclear. Germline values: CDR1 SGHRS, CDR2 YFSETQ. Between the trimmed V and J ends, which lost 5 bases and 0 bases, there was a span of 12 bases. The CDR3 contains 14 residues. The CDR3 DNA reads TGCGCCAGCAGTGAGAACGGCCTCTCCTACGAGCAGTACTTC. It translates to CASSENGLSYEQYF.

This chain connects TRBV6-1 to TRBJ2-5, with a weak D call TRBD2 (5 bases). CDR1 is MNHNS, CDR2 SASEGT, per germline. The CDR3 runs 14 residues. The V and J ends lost 2 bases and 5 bases respectively, with 12 bases between them. Here the CDR3 reads CASSEKSSRETQYF. The CDR3 region has the DNA TGTGCCAGCAGTGAAAAGTCTAGCAGGGAGACCCAGTACTTC.

The V gene is TRBV19, the J gene TRBJ2-2; the D is unclear. The CDR3 runs 12 residues. Germline V CDR1 and CDR2: LNHDA, SQIVND (reference sequence). The V end was cut by 3 bases, the J end by 7 bases, with 6 bases between. DNA of the CDR3: TGTGCCAGTAGTATTATGGTCGGGGAGCTGTTTTTT. It codes for CASSIMVGELFF.

The chain combines TRBV11-2 with TRBJ2-3; TRBD2 agrees at 10 bases. J lost 5 bases, V lost 1 base, and 6 bases had no gene match. The CDR3 runs to 16 residues. The germline gives CDR1 SGHAT, CDR2 FQNNGV. The CDR3 nucleotides read TGTGCCAGCAGCTTAGGGAAGCGGGGGGGTGGAGATACGCAGTATTTT. Translation gives CASSLGKRGGGDTQYF.

The V gene is TRBV30, the J gene TRBJ1-5, with TRBD1 as a possible D gene (5 bases). V dropped 5 bases and J dropped 2 bases, with 13 bases sitting between them. CDR3 size: 14 residues. The germline V gene encodes CDR1 GTSNPN and CDR2 SVGIG (reference sequence). The CDR3 sequence is CAWGTVLGNQPQHF. The DNA for the CDR3 is TGTGCCTGGGGGACTGTGCTGGGCAATCAGCCCCAGCATTTT.

This clone was observed a handful of times. The genes are TRBV7-9 and TRBJ2-7, with D maybe TRBD1 (6 bases). This CDR3 has 16 amino acids. V was pared by 4 bases and J by 2 bases, with 18 bases between. Germline V gives CDR1 SEHNR, CDR2 FQNEAQ (reference sequence). This chain's CDR3 is CASSSQTSDSPYEQYF. CDR3 bases: TGTGCCAGCAGCTCCCAGACATCGGACAGCCCCTACGAGCAGTACTTC.